This passage covers 17 T cell receptor beta chains from one sample sequenced in a study of shared clonotypes between healthy human individuals. TCRdb's copy holds only in-frame clones and misses some; the assay was immunoSEQ multiplex PCR. The table shows about 2.5 million clones, with 85% to 95% occurring only once. The material sequenced was naive CD4+ T cells from PBMCs. Subset noted: CD45RA+ positively selected. The source is a man younger than 35 in good health. Some clones in this sample may be carry-over from other donors' samples.

The chain has TRBV6-1 and TRBJ2-7, with D maybe TRBD2 (7 bases). The CDR3 is 16 residues long. CDR1 and CDR2 (germline): MNHNS, SASEGT. V lost 3 bases and J lost 4, with 19 bases in between. The CDR3, as DNA: TGTGCCAGCAGTGATGAGGGGGGGACTAAGGAATACGAGCAGTACTTC. Amino acids: CASSDEGGTKEYEQYF.

The chain recombines TRBV7-9 with TRBJ1-2; 8 positions match TRBD1. Germline loops: CDR1 SEHNR, CDR2 FQNEAQ (reference sequence). CDR3 length equals 13 residues. The V segment lost 6 bases and the J segment 6 bases; nucleotides outside the gene matches: 6. The CDR3 DNA is TGTGCCAGCAGTTCACAGGGGGTCGATGGCTACACCTTC. This encodes CASSSQGVDGYTF.

This chain uses TRBV7-2 with TRBJ2-1; TRBD1 matches at 10 bases. V dropped 5 bases and J dropped 7; count of bases not matched to a gene: 8. The length of the CDR3 is 15 residues. In germline, CDR1 is SGHTA, CDR2 FQGNSA. The CDR3 coding sequence is TGTGCCAGCAGCCGCCGGGACAGGGGTTATAATGAGCAGTTCTTC. Translating it yields CASSRRDRGYNEQFF.

The gene calls are TRBV28 and TRBJ1-1, with D hard to call. The CDR3 covers 11 residues. Germline CDR1 is MDHEN and CDR2 is SYDVKM. The germline V and J ends were trimmed by 6 bases and 8 bases, with 10 bases remaining between them. CDR3 amino acids: CASRGPLEAFF. The CDR3 DNA sequence: TGTGCCAGCAGGGGTCCCCTCGAAGCTTTCTTT.

The chain recombines TRBV7-9 with TRBJ2-5; 7 bases line up with TRBD2. Germline V gene data show CDR1 as SEHNR and CDR2 as FQNEAQ (reference sequence). CDR3 length: 15 amino acids. The trim removed 5 bases at V and 5 bases at J, leaving 11 bases unmatched. The CDR3 reads CASSKGTMAAETQYF. The CDR3 DNA reads as TGTGCCAGCAGCAAAGGGACTATGGCCGCCGAGACCCAGTACTTC.

This clone has a handful of counts. The chain couples TRBV20-1 to TRBJ1-1; D is ambiguous. The CDR3 sequence is 10 residues long. Trimming took 2 bases from V and 7 from J, leaving 5 bases between them. Germline assignment: CDR1 DFQATT and CDR2 SNEGSKA (reference sequence). The chain's CDR3 is CSARRDEAFF. DNA of the CDR3: TGCAGTGCTAGAAGGGATGAAGCTTTCTTT.

This chain joins TRBV30 and TRBJ1-2; no definite D call. Per germline, CDR1 GTSNPN and CDR2 SVGIG (reference sequence). The CDR3 is made up of 12 amino acids. The V gene lost 3 bases and the J gene lost 8 bases, with 13 bases spanning the gap. The CDR3 loop is CAWSRGPDGYTF. CDR3 sequence (DNA): TGTGCCTGGAGCAGAGGGCCGGACGGCTACACCTTC.

The rearrangement links TRBV15 to TRBJ1-5; D unclear. Per germline, CDR1 LNHNV and CDR2 YYDKDF (reference sequence). The CDR3 has 15 residues. Trimming removed 3 bases at V and 5 bases at J, with 14 bases between. For the CDR3, the DNA is TGTGCCACCAGCAGGACCCCGGGATCCTATCAGCCCCAGCATTTT. It codes for CATSRTPGSYQPQHF.

J is TRBJ1-1 and V is TRBV4-1; no clear D. Germline values: CDR1 MGHRA, CDR2 YSYEKL. The length of the CDR3 is 15 residues. Trimming took 2 bases from V and 2 from J, leaving 12 bases between them. CDR3 nucleotide sequence: TGCGCCAGCAGCCAAAATTCAAGGGCTAACACTGAAGCTTTCTTT. This gives the protein CASSQNSRANTEAFF.

The CDR3 sequence: CASSPSQTRDIVYNEQFF. The CDR3 DNA reads TGTGCCAGCAGTCCGTCTCAGACTAGAGATATCGTCTACAATGAGCAGTTCTTC. V gene TRBV27 combines with J gene TRBJ2-1; D is possibly TRBD2 (6 bases). V was shortened by 5 bases and J by 3 bases, with 23 bases between the two germline ends. The germline gives CDR1 MNHEY, CDR2 SMNVEV (reference sequence). This CDR3 region has 18 residues.

This clone was observed a few times. The chain is built from TRBV9 and TRBJ1-2; D gene ambiguous. Trimming removed 0 bases from V and 9 bases from J, with 6 bases in between. There are 11 residues in the CDR3. Germline V gene lookup returns CDR1 SGDLS and CDR2 YYNGEE. CDR3 in amino acids: CASSVGPSYTF. CDR3 bases: TGTGCCAGCAGCGTAGGGCCGAGCTACACCTTC.

This CDR3 reads CAIWGGQRDYGYTF. DNA of the CDR3: TGTGCCATTTGGGGGGGGCAGAGGGACTATGGCTACACCTTC. J is TRBJ1-2 and V is TRBV10-3, with D perhaps TRBD1 (6 bases). CDR3 length: 14 amino acids. Germline assignment: CDR1 ENHRY and CDR2 SYGVKD. The V end was cut by 9 bases, the J end by 3 bases, with 17 bases between.

The chain uses TRBV18 and TRBJ2-6; TRBD1 is a possible D gene (6 bases). Per germline, CDR1 KGHSH and CDR2 LQKENI. The length of the CDR3 is 18 residues. Trimming removed 3 bases from V and 4 bases from J, with 19 bases in between. The DNA for the CDR3 is TGTGCCAGCTCACCGGGCCAAACAGGGACCTACGGGGCCAACGTCCTGACTTTC. This sequence encodes CASSPGQTGTYGANVLTF. The entire variable domain, with the rest obtained from reference TRBV18 and TRBJ2-6, is as follows: NAGVMQNPRHLVRRRGQEARLRCSPMKGHSHVYWYRQLPEEGLKFMVYLQKENIIDESGMPKERFSAEFPKEGPSILRIQQVVRGDSAAYFCASSPGQTGTYGANVLTFGAGSRLTVL.

The rearrangement uses TRBV18 and TRBJ2-2; 11 bases fit TRBD2. The germline V gene has CDR1 KGHSH and CDR2 LQKENI. Trimming cost V 6 bases and J 1 base; bases outside gene matches: 7. The length of the CDR3 is 17 residues. CDR3: CASSPGLAERNTGELFF. The CDR3, as DNA: TGTGCCAGCTCTCCGGGACTAGCGGAGAGGAACACCGGGGAGCTGTTTTTT.

V usage is TRBV28 and J usage is TRBJ1-2; 7 nucleotides agree with TRBD1. Germline CDR1 and CDR2: MDHEN and SYDVKM. Losses at the gene ends were 2 bases for V and 2 bases for J; bases not matched to a gene: 2. CDR3 length: 14 amino acids. DNA for the CDR3: TGTGCCAGCAGTTTACTACAGGGGAACTATGGCTACACCTTC. Translating gives CASSLLQGNYGYTF.

The chain employs TRBV2 and TRBJ1-1; D gene ambiguous. The length of the CDR3 is 13 residues. Trimming took 7 bases from V and 5 from J, leaving 14 bases between them. CDR1 and CDR2 (germline): SNHLY, FYNNEI. The CDR3 here is CASTSATETEAFF. For the CDR3, the DNA is TGTGCCAGCACCAGCGCAACGGAGACTGAAGCTTTCTTT.

This chain uses TRBV11-3 with TRBJ2-3; 11 nucleotides line up with TRBD2. Germline loops: CDR1 SGHNT, CDR2 YENEEA. The trim removed 3 bases at V and 2 bases at J, leaving 4 bases unmatched. The CDR3 loop spans 16 amino acids. CDR3 protein: CASSFLAGGLTDTQYF. CDR3 nucleotides: TGTGCCAGCAGCTTTCTAGCGGGAGGCCTCACAGATACGCAGTATTTT.